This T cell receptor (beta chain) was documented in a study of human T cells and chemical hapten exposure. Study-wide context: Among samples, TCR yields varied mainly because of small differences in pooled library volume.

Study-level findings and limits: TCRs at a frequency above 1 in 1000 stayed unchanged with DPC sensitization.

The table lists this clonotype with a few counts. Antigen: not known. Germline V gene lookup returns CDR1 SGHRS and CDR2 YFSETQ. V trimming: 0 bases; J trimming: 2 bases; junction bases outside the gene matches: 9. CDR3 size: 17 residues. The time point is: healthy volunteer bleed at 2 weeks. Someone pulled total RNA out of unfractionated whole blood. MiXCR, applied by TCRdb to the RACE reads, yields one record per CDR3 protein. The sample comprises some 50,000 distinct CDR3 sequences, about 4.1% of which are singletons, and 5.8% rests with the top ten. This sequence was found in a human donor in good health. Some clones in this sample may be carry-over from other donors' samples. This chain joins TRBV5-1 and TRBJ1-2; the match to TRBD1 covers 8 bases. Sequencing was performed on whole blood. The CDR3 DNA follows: TGCGCCAGCAGCTTGGTGGGCGGGACAGGCTGGAACTATGGCTACACCTTC. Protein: CASSLVGGTGWNYGYTF. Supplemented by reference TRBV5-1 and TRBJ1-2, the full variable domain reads KAGVTQTPRYLIKTRGQQVTLSCSPISGHRSVSWYQQTPGQGLQFLFEYFSETQRNKGNFPGRFSGRQFSNSRSEMNVSTLELGDSALYLCASSLVGGTGWNYGYTFGSGTRLTVV.